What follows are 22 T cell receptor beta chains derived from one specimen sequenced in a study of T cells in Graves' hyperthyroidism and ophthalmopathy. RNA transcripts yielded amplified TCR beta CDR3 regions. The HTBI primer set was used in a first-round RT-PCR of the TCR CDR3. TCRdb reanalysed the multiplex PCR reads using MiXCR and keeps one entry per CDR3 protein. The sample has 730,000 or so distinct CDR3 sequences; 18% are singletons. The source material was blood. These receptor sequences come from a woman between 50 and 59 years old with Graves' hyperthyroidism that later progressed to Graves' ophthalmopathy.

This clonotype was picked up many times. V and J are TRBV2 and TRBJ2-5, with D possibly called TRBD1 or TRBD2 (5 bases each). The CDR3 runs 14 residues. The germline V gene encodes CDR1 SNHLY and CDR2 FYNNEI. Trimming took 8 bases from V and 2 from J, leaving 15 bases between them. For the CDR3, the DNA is TGTGCCAGCCCGGGACCGGTACGACAAGAGACCCAGTACTTC. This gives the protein CASPGPVRQETQYF.

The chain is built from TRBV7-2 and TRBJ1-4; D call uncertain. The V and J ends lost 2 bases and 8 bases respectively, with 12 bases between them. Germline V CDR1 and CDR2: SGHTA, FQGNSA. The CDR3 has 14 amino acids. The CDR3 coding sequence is TGTGCCAGCAGCTTACAGTATCCGGACGAAAAACTGTTTTTT. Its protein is CASSLQYPDEKLFF. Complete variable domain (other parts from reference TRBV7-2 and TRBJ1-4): GAGVSQSPSNKVTEKGKDVELRCDPISGHTALYWYRQSLGQGLEFLIYFQGNSAPDKSGLPSDRFSAERTGGSVSTLTIQRTQQEDSAVYLCASSLQYPDEKLFFGSGTQLSVL.

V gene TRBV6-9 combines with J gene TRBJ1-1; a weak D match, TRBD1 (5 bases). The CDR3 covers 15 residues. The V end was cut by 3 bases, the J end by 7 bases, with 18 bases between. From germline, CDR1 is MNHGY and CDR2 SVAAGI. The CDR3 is CASSYLDGGKSEAFF. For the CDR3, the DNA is TGTGCCAGCAGTTACCTCGATGGGGGTAAGAGTGAAGCTTTCTTT.

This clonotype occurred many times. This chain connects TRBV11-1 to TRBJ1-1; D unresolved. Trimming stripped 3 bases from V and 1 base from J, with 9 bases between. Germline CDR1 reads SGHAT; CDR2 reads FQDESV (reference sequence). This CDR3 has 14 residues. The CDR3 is CASSFGRQNTEAFF. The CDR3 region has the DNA TGTGCCAGCAGCTTCGGTCGCCAGAACACTGAAGCTTTCTTT.

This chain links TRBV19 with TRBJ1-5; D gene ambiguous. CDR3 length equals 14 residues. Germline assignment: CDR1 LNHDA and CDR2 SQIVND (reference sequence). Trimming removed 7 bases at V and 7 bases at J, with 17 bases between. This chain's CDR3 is CASTEGNSGQPQHF. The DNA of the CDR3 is TGTGCCAGTACGGAGGGCAATTCGGGGCAGCCCCAGCATTTT. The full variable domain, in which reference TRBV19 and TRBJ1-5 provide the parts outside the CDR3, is DGGITQSPKYLFRKEGQNVTLSCEQNLNHDAMYWYRQDPGQGLRLIYYSQIVNDFQKGDIAEGYSVSREKKESFPLTVTSAQKNPTAFYLCASTEGNSGQPQHFGDGTRLSIL.

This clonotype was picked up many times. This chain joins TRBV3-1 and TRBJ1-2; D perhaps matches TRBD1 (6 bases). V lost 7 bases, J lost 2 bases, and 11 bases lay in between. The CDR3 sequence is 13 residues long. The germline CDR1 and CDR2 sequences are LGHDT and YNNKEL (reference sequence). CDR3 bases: TGTGCCAGCACCCGAGGACAGAACTATGGCTACACCTTC. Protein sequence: CASTRGQNYGYTF.

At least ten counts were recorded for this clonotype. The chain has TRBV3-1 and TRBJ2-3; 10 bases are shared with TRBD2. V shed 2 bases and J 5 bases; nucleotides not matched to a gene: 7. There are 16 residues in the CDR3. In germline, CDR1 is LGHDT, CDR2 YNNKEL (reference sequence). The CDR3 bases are TGTGCCAGCAGCCAACCAAAGCGGGGGGGCGAAGATACGCAGTATTTT. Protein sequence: CASSQPKRGGEDTQYF.

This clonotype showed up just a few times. DNA for the CDR3: TGTGCCAGCAGCTTGGAGGTAGGGGGAATGGGGAACACTGAAGCTTTCTTT. Translated: CASSLEVGGMGNTEAFF. The rearrangement joins TRBV5-6 to TRBJ1-1; perhaps TRBD1 as D (6 bases). The CDR3 is 17 residues long. Trimming pared 0 bases from V and 1 base from J, leaving 16 bases between. CDR1 is SGHDT, CDR2 YYEEEE, per germline.

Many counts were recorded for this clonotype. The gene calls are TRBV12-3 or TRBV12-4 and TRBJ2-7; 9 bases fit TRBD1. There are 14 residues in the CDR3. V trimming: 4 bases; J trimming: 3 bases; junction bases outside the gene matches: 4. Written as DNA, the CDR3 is TGTGCCAGCAGTTCGACAGGGGGACTCTACGAGCAGTACTTC. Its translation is CASSSTGGLYEQYF.

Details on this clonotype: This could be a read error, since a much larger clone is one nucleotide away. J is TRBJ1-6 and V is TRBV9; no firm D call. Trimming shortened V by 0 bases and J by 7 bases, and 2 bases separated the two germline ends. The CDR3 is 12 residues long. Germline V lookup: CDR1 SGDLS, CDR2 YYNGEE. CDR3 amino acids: CASSVANSPLHF. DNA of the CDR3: TGTGCCAGCAGCGTAGCAAATTCACCCCTCCACTTT.

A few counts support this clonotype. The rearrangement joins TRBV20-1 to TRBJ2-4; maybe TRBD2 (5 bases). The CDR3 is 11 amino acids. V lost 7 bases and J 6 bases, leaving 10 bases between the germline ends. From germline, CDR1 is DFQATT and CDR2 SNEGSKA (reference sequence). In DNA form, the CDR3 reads TGCAGTGTAGGAGAGGGAAACATTCAGTACTTC. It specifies CSVGEGNIQYF.

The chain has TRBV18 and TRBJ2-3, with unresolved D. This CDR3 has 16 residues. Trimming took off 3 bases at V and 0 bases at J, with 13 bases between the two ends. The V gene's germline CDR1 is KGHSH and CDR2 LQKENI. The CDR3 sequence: CASSPFRVSSTDTQYF. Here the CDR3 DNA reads TGTGCCAGCTCACCTTTCCGGGTATCTAGCACAGATACGCAGTATTTT.

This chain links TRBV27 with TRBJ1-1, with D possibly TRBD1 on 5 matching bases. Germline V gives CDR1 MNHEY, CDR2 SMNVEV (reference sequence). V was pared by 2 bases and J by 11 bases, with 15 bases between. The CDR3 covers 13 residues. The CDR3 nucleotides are TGTGCCAGCAGTTTAGAAGCTGGGACTGGGGCTTTCTTT. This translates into CASSLEAGTGAFF.

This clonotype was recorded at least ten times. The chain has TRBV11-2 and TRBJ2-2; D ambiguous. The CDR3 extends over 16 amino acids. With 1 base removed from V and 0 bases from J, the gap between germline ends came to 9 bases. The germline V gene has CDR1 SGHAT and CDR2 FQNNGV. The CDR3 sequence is CASSLVRLSNTGELFF. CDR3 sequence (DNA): TGTGCCAGCAGCTTAGTAAGGCTATCGAACACCGGGGAGCTGTTTTTT.

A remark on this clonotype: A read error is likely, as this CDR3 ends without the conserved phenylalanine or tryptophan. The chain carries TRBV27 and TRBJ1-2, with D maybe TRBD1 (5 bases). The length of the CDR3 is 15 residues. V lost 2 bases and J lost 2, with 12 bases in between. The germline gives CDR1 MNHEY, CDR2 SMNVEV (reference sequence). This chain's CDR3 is CASSLTQVANYGYTS. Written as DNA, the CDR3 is TGTGCCAGCAGTTTAACACAGGTGGCAAACTATGGCTACACCTCC.

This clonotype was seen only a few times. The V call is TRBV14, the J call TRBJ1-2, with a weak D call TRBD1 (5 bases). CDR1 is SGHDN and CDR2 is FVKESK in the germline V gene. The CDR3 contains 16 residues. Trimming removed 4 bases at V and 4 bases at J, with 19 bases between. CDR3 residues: CASSRIQGRAPYGYTF. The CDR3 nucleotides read TGTGCCAGCAGCCGGATCCAGGGCCGCGCCCCCTATGGCTACACCTTC.

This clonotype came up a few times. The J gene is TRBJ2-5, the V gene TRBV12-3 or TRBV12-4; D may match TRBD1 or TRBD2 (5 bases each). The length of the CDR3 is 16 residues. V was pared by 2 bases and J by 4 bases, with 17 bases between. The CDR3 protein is CASSLMSAGTPETQYF. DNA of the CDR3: TGTGCCAGCAGTTTAATGTCTGCAGGGACCCCAGAGACCCAGTACTTC.

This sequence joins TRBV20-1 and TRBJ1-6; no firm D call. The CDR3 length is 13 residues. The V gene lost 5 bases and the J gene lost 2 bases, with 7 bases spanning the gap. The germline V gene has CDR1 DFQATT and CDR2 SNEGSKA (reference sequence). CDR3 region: CSAQQTYNSPLHF. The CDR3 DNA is TGCAGTGCTCAGCAGACCTATAATTCACCCCTCCACTTT.

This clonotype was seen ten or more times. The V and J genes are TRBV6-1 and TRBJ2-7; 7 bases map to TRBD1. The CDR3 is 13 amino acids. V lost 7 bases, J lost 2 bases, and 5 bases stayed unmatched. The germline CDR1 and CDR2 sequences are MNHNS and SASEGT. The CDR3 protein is CASTGTDAYEQYF. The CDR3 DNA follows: TGTGCCAGCACCGGGACAGACGCCTACGAGCAGTACTTC.

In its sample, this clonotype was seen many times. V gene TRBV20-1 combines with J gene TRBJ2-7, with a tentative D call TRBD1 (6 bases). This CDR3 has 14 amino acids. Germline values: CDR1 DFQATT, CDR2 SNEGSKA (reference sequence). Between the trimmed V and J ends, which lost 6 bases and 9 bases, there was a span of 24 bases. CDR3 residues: CSAAPFRGLPGQYF. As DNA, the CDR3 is TGCAGTGCCGCTCCTTTCAGGGGCCTACCCGGGCAGTACTTC.

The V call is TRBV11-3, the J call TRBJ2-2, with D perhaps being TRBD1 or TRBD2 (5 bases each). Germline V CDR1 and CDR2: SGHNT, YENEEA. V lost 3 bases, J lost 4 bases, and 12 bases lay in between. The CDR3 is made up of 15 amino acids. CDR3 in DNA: TGTGCCAGCAGCTTGAGGGGAAGTTTCACCGGGGAGCTGTTTTTT. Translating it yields CASSLRGSFTGELFF.

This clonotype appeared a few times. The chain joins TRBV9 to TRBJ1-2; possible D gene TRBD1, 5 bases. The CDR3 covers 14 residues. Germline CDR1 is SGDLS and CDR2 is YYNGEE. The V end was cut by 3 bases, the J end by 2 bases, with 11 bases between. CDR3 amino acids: CASSDSGANYGYTF. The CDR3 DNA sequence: TGTGCCAGCAGCGACAGTGGGGCCAACTATGGCTACACCTTC.